Many counts were recorded for the clone carrying this T cell receptor (beta chain). Its specificity is unknown. The data stem from a study of T cell responses to AZD1222 COVID-19 vaccine. The study's findings and limits: Baseline seropositivity characterized only a handful of AZD1222 recipients. Samples come after the peak T cell response, not at day 14.

Germline assignment: CDR1 SNHLY and CDR2 FYNNEI. V lost 7 bases to trimming and J lost 5 bases, with 11 bases between them. The CDR3 extends over 13 amino acids. Clones were read by immunoSEQ multiplex PCR, and TCRdb kept only the in-frame ones, dropping some. The sample contains about 120,000 clones, 75% to 90% of which appear only once. This receptor was taken from an adult in good health. This material consisted of peripheral blood, taken on day 0 of AZD1222 vaccination. The chain couples TRBV2 to TRBJ2-2; D is undetermined. DNA for the CDR3: TGTGCCAGCAACCTCGCGGTTACCGGGGAGCTGTTTTTT. Encoded protein: CASNLAVTGELFF.